Shown below are 24 T cell receptor beta chains from a single sample sequenced in a study of blood T cell repertoires in COVID-19. TCRdb's copy holds only in-frame clones and misses some; the assay was immunoSEQ multiplex PCR. Among 100,000 to 150,000 clones listed, 70% to 75% were seen once. The material sequenced was peripheral blood. These receptors were taken from a man in his sixties with acute or convalescent COVID-19.

CDR3 coding DNA: TGCGCCAGCAGTAGTGGACAGGGCGCAGGGACCCAGTACTTC. This sequence encodes CASSSGQGAGTQYF. J is TRBJ2-5 and V is TRBV10-1; 8 bases agree with TRBD1. Germline V gene sequence: CDR1 WNHNN, CDR2 SYGVQD (reference sequence). The CDR3 length is 14 residues. J gave up 7 bases and V 5 bases, and 9 bases lay outside the gene matches.

This clone turned up a few times. The chain carries TRBV24-1 and TRBJ2-3, with TRBD2 matching 7 bases. In germline, CDR1 is KGHDR, CDR2 SFDVKD. J lost 1 base, V lost 5 bases, and 8 bases had no gene match. The CDR3 is 16 amino acids. CDR3 coding DNA: TGTGCCACCAGTGGCCCCTCGGCGGGAGGCACAGATACGCAGTATTTT. This codes for CATSGPSAGGTDTQYF.

A few counts support this clone. The rearrangement links TRBV24-1 to TRBJ2-3; a possible D gene is TRBD1 (6 bases). This CDR3 has 15 residues. The V and J ends lost 5 bases and 0 bases respectively, with 11 bases between them. Germline V gives CDR1 KGHDR, CDR2 SFDVKD. CDR3 amino acids: CATSVPGQSTDTQYF. CDR3 in DNA: TGTGCCACCAGTGTCCCAGGACAGAGCACAGATACGCAGTATTTT.

The DNA for the CDR3 is TGTGCCAGTAGTACTCGGAGGAGCGGTGAGCAGTTCTTC. As protein: CASSTRRSGEQFF. V usage is TRBV19 and J usage is TRBJ2-1; the D gene is possibly TRBD2 (5 bases). There are 13 residues in the CDR3. Trimming shortened V by 4 bases and J by 9 bases, and 13 bases separated the two germline ends. Germline CDR1 reads LNHDA; CDR2 reads SQIVND (reference sequence).

V is TRBV9 and J is TRBJ1-2; D is undetermined. The CDR3 extends over 15 amino acids. Trimming took off 0 bases at V and 1 base at J, with 10 bases between the two ends. Germline lookup yields CDR1 SGDLS and CDR2 YYNGEE. DNA of the CDR3: TGTGCCAGCAGCGTAGCCTCAGAAGATAACTATGGCTACACCTTC. This sequence encodes CASSVASEDNYGYTF.

This clone appeared a few times. The V call is TRBV9, the J call TRBJ2-1; D is possibly TRBD1 (6 bases). The CDR3 covers 14 residues. Trimming took off 2 bases at V and 5 bases at J, with 11 bases between the two ends. Germline CDR1 reads SGDLS; CDR2 reads YYNGEE. This CDR3 reads CASSVTQGNNEQFF. The DNA of the CDR3 is TGTGCCAGCAGCGTGACTCAGGGGAACAATGAGCAGTTCTTC.

This chain links TRBV9 with TRBJ1-1; D is perhaps TRBD1 (6 bases). The V end lost 3 bases, the J end lost 1 base, and 13 bases lay between the germline ends. The CDR3 contains 15 residues. CDR1 and CDR2 (germline): SGDLS, YYNGEE. CDR3 nucleotide sequence: TGTGCCAGCAGCGGCGACAGGAGACCGAACACTGAAGCTTTCTTT. As protein: CASSGDRRPNTEAFF.

The CDR3 DNA reads TGTGCCAGTAGCCCCGGGACTACCCAAGAGACCCAGTACTTC. Protein product: CASSPGTTQETQYF. This sequence joins TRBV19 and TRBJ2-5, with 7 positions matching TRBD2. Germline CDR1 reads LNHDA; CDR2 reads SQIVND (reference sequence). V dropped 6 bases and J dropped 1; count of bases not matched to a gene: 5. The CDR3 is made up of 14 amino acids.

The chain has TRBV2 and TRBJ2-3, with TRBD1 identical over 9 bases. V was pared by 6 bases and J by 0 bases, with 7 bases of the junction left unmatched. The CDR3 contains 16 residues. In germline, CDR1 is SNHLY, CDR2 FYNNEI. The CDR3, as DNA: TGTGCCAGCAGCCCCACAGGGGGCCCCAGCACAGATACGCAGTATTTT. Its protein is CASSPTGGPSTDTQYF.

This clone occurred a few times. The V gene is TRBV6-5, the J gene TRBJ1-1; a possible D gene is TRBD1 (5 bases). The CDR3 loop spans 13 amino acids. The ends were cut back, 6 bases at V and 7 bases at J, with 15 bases in the middle. CDR1 MNHEY and CDR2 SVGAGI come from the germline V gene. The CDR3 bases are TGTGCCAGCAGATTCACCGGGACTCATGAAGCTTTCTTT. Amino acid sequence: CASRFTGTHEAFF.

The chain carries TRBV7-9 and TRBJ2-7; TRBD2 matches 9 bases. CDR1 SEHNR and CDR2 FQNEAQ come from the germline V gene (reference sequence). Germline trimming cut 4 bases from V and 3 bases from J; bases unmatched to any gene: 7. This CDR3 comprises 15 residues. CDR3 sequence reads: CASSWSAGGDYEQYF. The CDR3 DNA sequence: TGTGCCAGCAGCTGGTCAGCGGGGGGTGACTACGAGCAGTACTTC. Full variable domain (remainder filled in from reference TRBV7-9 and TRBJ2-7): DTGVSQNPRHKITKRGQNVTFRCDPISEHNRLYWYRQTLGQGPEFLTYFQNEAQLEKSRLLSDRFSAERPKGSFSTLEIQRTEQGDSAMYLCASSWSAGGDYEQYFGPGTRLTVT.

The CDR3 region is CASRIGTSGSYEQYF. The CDR3 region has the DNA TGTGCCAGCCGGATTGGGACTAGCGGCTCCTACGAGCAGTACTTC. This chain joins TRBV2 and TRBJ2-7; 11 nucleotides align to TRBD2. This CDR3 has 15 amino acids. Germline V gene data show CDR1 as SNHLY and CDR2 as FYNNEI. V lost 8 bases to trimming and J lost 0 bases; unmatched junction nucleotides: 6.

This chain links TRBV6-5 with TRBJ2-3; 8 positions agree with TRBD2. V was pared by 10 bases and J by 1 base, with 4 bases of the junction left unmatched. The CDR3 loop spans 13 amino acids. Germline CDR1 is MNHEY and CDR2 is SVGAGI. Here the CDR3 reads CAIGGLGTDTQYF. CDR3 bases: TGTGCCATAGGGGGACTAGGCACAGATACGCAGTATTTT.

The rearrangement uses TRBV5-1 and TRBJ1-2; no clear D. Germline lookup yields CDR1 SGHRS and CDR2 YFSETQ. This CDR3 is built from 15 residues. V was trimmed by 0 bases and J by 4 bases, leaving 13 bases between them. The chain's CDR3 is CASSLDGSRGYGYTF. CDR3 nucleotides: TGCGCCAGCAGCTTGGATGGGTCCCGGGGCTATGGCTACACCTTC.

This clone was seen just once. This rearrangement joins TRBV7-2 to TRBJ1-3; D is possibly TRBD1 (5 bases). Germline loops: CDR1 SGHTA, CDR2 FQGNSA. V lost 5 bases and J 2 bases, leaving 13 bases between the germline ends. This CDR3 region has 15 residues. CDR3 sequence (DNA): TGTGCCAGCAGCAACCAAGGGGCGACTGGAAACACCATATATTTT. It codes for CASSNQGATGNTIYF.

This clone has at least ten counts. V and J are TRBV11-2 and TRBJ2-3; TRBD2 agrees at 8 bases. The trim removed 4 bases at V and 3 bases at J, leaving 9 bases unmatched. CDR1 is SGHAT and CDR2 is FQNNGV in the germline V gene. CDR3 size: 16 residues. The CDR3 nucleotides read TGTGCCAGCAGCTCAACCGGGACTAGAGGGACAGATACGCAGTATTTT. It specifies CASSSTGTRGTDTQYF.

The genes are TRBV24-1 and TRBJ2-3; D remains ambiguous. Trimming took off 0 bases at V and 1 base at J, with 10 bases between the two ends. Germline CDR1 KGHDR, CDR2 SFDVKD. The CDR3 runs to 16 residues. CDR3: CATSDLYGTGTDTQYF. The CDR3 DNA sequence: TGTGCCACCAGTGATTTGTACGGTACCGGCACAGATACGCAGTATTTT.

V and J are TRBV7-9 and TRBJ2-1; 8 nucleotides match TRBD2. CDR1 and CDR2 (germline): SEHNR, FQNEAQ (reference sequence). This CDR3 contains 15 residues. Trimming at V came to 1 base and at J to 4 bases, leaving 3 bases not matched to a gene. DNA of the CDR3: TGTGCCAGCAGCTTAGGCACTAGCGGATACAATGAGCAGTTCTTC. Translating gives CASSLGTSGYNEQFF.

The chain couples TRBV3-1 (or the pseudogene TRBV3-2) to TRBJ1-1; 9 bases agree with TRBD1. Per the germline V gene, CDR1 is LGHDT and CDR2 is YNNKEL (reference sequence). The CDR3 sequence is 15 residues long. With V trimmed by 4 bases and J by 1 base, 4 bases remained unmatched. CDR3 in DNA: TGTGCCAGCAGCCTACAGGGGGCGAAGAACACTGAAGCTTTCTTT. This translates into CASSLQGAKNTEAFF.

V and J are TRBV12-3 or TRBV12-4 and TRBJ2-1; 8 nucleotides align to TRBD2. This CDR3 has 13 amino acids. With V trimmed by 5 bases and J by 6 bases, 3 bases remained unmatched. CDR3 DNA sequence: TGTGCCAGCAGTCCAGGGACTAGCAATGAGCAGTTCTTC. It yields the protein CASSPGTSNEQFF.

The rearrangement links TRBV15 to TRBJ2-7; possible D gene TRBD1, 5 bases. V was trimmed by 5 bases and J by 1 base, leaving 15 bases between them. Germline CDR1 reads LNHNV; CDR2 reads YYDKDF (reference sequence). The CDR3 length is 15 residues. This chain's CDR3 is CATSDSGGASYEQYF. In nucleotides, the CDR3 is TGTGCCACCAGCGATTCGGGTGGGGCATCCTACGAGCAGTACTTC. The full variable domain, its missing parts supplied by reference TRBV15 and TRBJ2-7, is DAMVIQNPRYQVTQFGKPVTLSCSQTLNHNVMYWYQQKSSQAPKLLFHYYDKDFNNEADTPDNFQSRRPNTSFCFLDIRSPGLGDTAMYLCATSDSGGASYEQYFGPGTRLTVT.

This clone has just one count. This chain's CDR3 is CASSSLRTASGNTIYF. The CDR3 coding sequence is TGTGCCAGCAGTTCCTTACGGACAGCCTCTGGAAACACCATATATTTT. The J gene is TRBJ1-3, the V gene TRBV6-5; TRBD1 is a possible D gene (6 bases). Germline CDR1 is MNHEY and CDR2 is SVGAGI. The CDR3 is 16 amino acids. The V gene lost 4 bases and the J gene lost 0 bases, with 13 bases spanning the gap.

V is TRBV6-1 and J is TRBJ2-1; D unresolved. This CDR3 has 13 amino acids. CDR1 MNHNS and CDR2 SASEGT come from the germline V gene. V lost 2 bases, J lost 11 bases, and 13 bases lay in between. CDR3 residues: CASSERLTAKQFF. CDR3 DNA: TGTGCCAGCAGTGAACGCCTCACAGCCAAGCAGTTCTTC.

The chain links TRBV6-1 to TRBJ1-3, with D possibly being TRBD1 (5 bases). The CDR3 spans 21 residues. V dropped 2 bases and J dropped 0 bases, with 26 bases sitting between them. The V gene's germline CDR1 is MNHNS and CDR2 SASEGT. CDR3 nucleotide sequence: TGTGCCAGCAGTGAATCTCCCCGGGGCGGGGGATTGACCCACTCTGGAAACACCATATATTTT. This sequence encodes CASSESPRGGGLTHSGNTIYF.